This T cell receptor (beta chain) was found in a study of Graves' ophthalmopathy and Graves' hyperthyroidism (dated by TCRdb to the late 2010s). About the investigation overall: Hyperthyroidism was considered stable if no progression to ophthalmopathy occurred within 18 months of follow-up. The study used signatures of the TCR beta repertoire to tell Graves' ophthalmopathy apart from Graves' hyperthyroidism and to predict which patients would progress to ophthalmopathy. In roughly 6 hyperthyroidism patients, T-cell repertoires of thyroid tissue and blood were compared. In total, 135 blood samples were TCR-sequenced: some 40 ophthalmopathy, 80 or so hyperthyroidism and some 17 hyperthyroidism-to-ophthalmopathy patients. A discovery set of about a hundred patients (43 ophthalmopathy, about 55 stable hyperthyroidism) was enrolled to explore V-J signatures distinguishing ophthalmopathy from hyperthyroidism. Following sample collection, hyperthyroidism patients were given methimazole at a starting dose of 30 mg daily, and ophthalmopathy patients were given high-dose intravenous methylprednisolone. The independent validation cohort included approximately 19 hyperthyroidism patients plus 17 patients who later progressed from hyperthyroidism to ophthalmopathy. Points the paper makes about the study in general: In validation, the model predicted ophthalmopathy progression with about 70% sensitivity and roughly 72% specificity; approximately 12 predicted patients were CT-confirmed with GO in a median of approximately six months. The 13-signature model separated ophthalmopathy from stable hyperthyroidism with 85% to 90% sensitivity and 81.08% specificity in cross-validation, and 80%/75% in the test set. Most expanded thyroid clonotypes with a frequency above 0.001 also appeared in blood, which suggests that blood repertoires may reflect the immune response in the thyroid. Sample size was not statistically predetermined, and group allocation was not concealed from the investigators.

This clonotype has just one count. The clone's antigen remains unknown. Within one base of it there is no much larger clone, and no base qualities were kept. One read alone is a weak basis. According to the germline V gene, CDR1 reads MNHNS and CDR2 reads SASEGT. The CDR3, cysteine through phenylalanine, is 15 amino acids long. The retained sequence is limited to the CDR3, 45 bases, with the frame set at the first base. V was cut back by 7 bases and J by 7 bases, leaving a gap of 20 bases between them. Patients with hyperthyroidism were aged 18 to 65 years, had been newly diagnosed, and had a disease duration of less than 2 months. Patients with other autoimmune diseases, uncontrolled infections, pregnancy or lactation were excluded. Clinical symptoms, serum thyroxine, TRAb, thyroid ultrasound and orbital computed tomography formed the basis of the diagnosis. Trizol reagent was used to extract the total RNA, and its quality was then checked on an Agilent 2100 Bioanalyzer.

For repertoire sequencing, the TCR beta CDR3 regions were amplified from RNA transcripts. HTBI primers and the Qiagen OneStep RT-PCR kit were used in a first-round RT-PCR, which was followed by a second-round multiplex PCR, size selection and purification. The libraries underwent paired-end sequencing with 100 bp reads on an Illumina HiSeq2000. The source study handled its data this way. Reads were processed with SOAPnuke, discarding reads with adapters, uncalled bases, mean Phred below 15, or no exact constant-primer or identifier match. COPE v1.2.5 was used to merge high-quality paired reads. Clonotypes were defined as unique nucleotide sequences and were aligned to IMGT TRB V, D and J references using MiTCR v1.1. The analysis was limited to V-J combinations with a frequency above 0.0001, which together covered 99.2% of the repertoires. A TCR clonal expansion and chaos score per V-J combination was defined as the ratio of F50 clonal expansion to chaos observed in the TCRdist matrix. Welch's t-statistics and random forest were used to reduce the features to 10 to 15 V-J combinations, which were then used as input to a naive Bayes classifier. The Morisita-Horn index was used to measure how similar the thyroid and blood repertoires were. TCRdb handled the public reads itself, with Q25 trimming in fastp and clone calling in MiXCR, and kept productive beta chains. A single entry per CDR3 protein holds the most common genes and DNA from its merged rows. TCRdb's processing, not the authors' own work, is the source of the V and J calls. For this sample there are approximately 1.2 million distinct CDR3 sequences; around a third appear just once. 11% of the sample belongs to the ten largest clones.

This TCR derives from an adult man with Graves' hyperthyroidism. Sequencing input: peripheral blood or thyroid tissue (not recorded which). Recombination linked TRBV6-1 to TRBJ1-5, with TRBD1 perhaps the D gene, on 6 matching bases. The CDR3 protein is CASTADSPAQQPQHF. The bases read TGTGCCAGCACCGCGGACAGTCCGGCCCAACAGCCCCAGCATTTT.